The rows below give T cell receptor beta chains drawn from one sample of a study of a mutant IDH1 vaccine in newly diagnosed glioma. Produced via immunoSEQ multiplex PCR; TCRdb's table is partial and in-frame only. The sample includes 59,000 or so clones, approximately 91% of them seen just once. The sample here was PBMCs, taken from a glioma patient treated with radiotherapy, temozolomide or both. The receptors come from a man between 50 and 59 years old with glioma. The CDR3 runs from the conserved cysteine through the conserved F or W. A D gene is named only where the DNA matches it firmly. A clone size is listed for some rows: how often the clone was seen (once, few, many), or a class if it is expanded.

j_call: TRBJ2-1
v_call: TRBV4-1
cdr3_length: 17
d_call: TRBD2
clone_size: NA
cdr3_aa: CASSHSASLASYNEQFF
cdr3_nt: TGCGCCAGCAGCCACTCGGCGTCACTAGCGTCCTACAATGAGCAGTTCTTC

j_call: TRBJ2-3
v_call: TRBV27
cdr3_length: 15
d_call: TRBD2
clone_size: NA
cdr3_aa: CASVKLAGSTDTQYF
cdr3_nt: TGTGCCAGCGTTAAACTAGCGGGGAGCACAGATACGCAGTATTTT

j_call: TRBJ1-6
v_call: TRBV7-9
cdr3_length: 12
d_call: NA
clone_size: medium-sized
cdr3_aa: CASSQPNSPLHF
cdr3_nt: TGTGCCAGCAGTCAACCTAATTCACCCCTCCACTTT

j_call: TRBJ1-1
v_call: TRBV5-6
cdr3_length: 12
d_call: NA
clone_size: once
cdr3_aa: CASSRTSTQTFF
cdr3_nt: TGTGCCAGCAGCCGGACCAGCACCCAAACTTTCTTT

j_call: TRBJ2-7
v_call: TRBV4-1
cdr3_length: 17
d_call: TRBD1
clone_size: once
cdr3_aa: CASSQDRQGQGIYEQYF
cdr3_nt: TGCGCCAGCAGCCAAGATCGGCAGGGACAGGGTATCTACGAGCAGTACTTC

j_call: TRBJ2-7
v_call: TRBV29-1
cdr3_length: 12
d_call: TRBD1
clone_size: NA
cdr3_aa: CSVLEGAYEQYF
cdr3_nt: TGCAGCGTTCTAGAGGGGGCATACGAGCAGTACTTC

j_call: TRBJ2-7
v_call: TRBV6-1
cdr3_length: 11
d_call: NA
clone_size: once
cdr3_aa: CATQSSYEQYF
cdr3_nt: TGTGCCACCCAGAGCTCCTACGAGCAGTACTTC

j_call: TRBJ1-1
v_call: TRBV6-5
cdr3_length: 13
d_call: NA
clone_size: NA
cdr3_aa: CASRRQGGTEAFF
cdr3_nt: TGTGCCAGCAGGAGGCAGGGAGGCACTGAAGCTTTCTTT

j_call: TRBJ1-3
v_call: TRBV20-1
cdr3_length: 11
d_call: NA
clone_size: few
cdr3_aa: CSALSGNTIYF
cdr3_nt: TGCAGTGCCCTGTCTGGAAACACCATATATTTT

j_call: TRBJ1-2
v_call: TRBV28
cdr3_length: 16
d_call: NA
clone_size: few
cdr3_aa: CASTNEGRVGAYGYTF
cdr3_nt: TGTGCCAGCACCAACGAGGGTAGGGTCGGCGCCTATGGCTACACCTTC

j_call: TRBJ2-2
v_call: TRBV19
cdr3_length: 13
d_call: TRBD1
clone_size: few
cdr3_aa: CAGGQGGTGELFF
cdr3_nt: TGTGCCGGGGGACAGGGCGGCACCGGGGAGCTGTTTTTT

j_call: TRBJ2-7
v_call: TRBV15
cdr3_length: 16
d_call: TRBD1
clone_size: NA
cdr3_aa: CATSRAVGQGANEQYF
cdr3_nt: TGTGCCACCAGCAGAGCCGTCGGACAGGGGGCTAACGAGCAGTACTTC

j_call: TRBJ1-6
v_call: TRBV7-9
cdr3_length: 14
d_call: NA
clone_size: NA
cdr3_aa: CASSETGRGSPLHF
cdr3_nt: TGTGCCAGCAGCGAAACAGGGAGGGGTTCACCCCTCCACTTT

j_call: TRBJ1-3
v_call: TRBV29-1
cdr3_length: 12
d_call: NA
clone_size: few
cdr3_aa: CSVDWGGNTIYF
cdr3_nt: TGCAGCGTTGACTGGGGAGGAAACACCATATATTTT

j_call: TRBJ2-2
v_call: TRBV4-1
cdr3_length: 16
d_call: NA
clone_size: few
cdr3_aa: CASKELPGHLTGELFF
cdr3_nt: TGCGCCAGCAAAGAATTACCGGGACACCTAACCGGGGAGCTGTTTTTT

j_call: TRBJ1-2
v_call: TRBV18
cdr3_length: 14
d_call: NA
clone_size: once
cdr3_aa: CASSPPGRKNGYTF
cdr3_nt: TGTGCCAGCTCACCACCGGGACGTAAAAATGGCTACACCTTC

j_call: TRBJ1-6
v_call: TRBV19
cdr3_length: 16
d_call: TRBD1
clone_size: NA
cdr3_aa: CASSIDGGQGGYPLHF
cdr3_nt: TGTGCCAGTAGTATAGATGGGGGACAGGGGGGATACCCCCTCCACTTT

j_call: TRBJ2-1
v_call: TRBV5-8
cdr3_length: 13
d_call: NA
clone_size: NA
cdr3_aa: CASSLVLGNEQFF
cdr3_nt: TGTGCCAGCAGCTTGGTACTAGGCAATGAGCAGTTCTTC

j_call: TRBJ2-1
v_call: TRBV20-1
cdr3_length: 11
d_call: NA
clone_size: NA
cdr3_aa: CSARERAREFF
cdr3_nt: TGCAGTGCTAGAGAACGGGCCCGGGAGTTCTTC

j_call: TRBJ2-3
v_call: TRBV6-6
cdr3_length: 16
d_call: TRBD1
clone_size: once
cdr3_aa: CASKSRTGGPTDTQYF
cdr3_nt: TGTGCCAGCAAAAGCCGGACAGGGGGCCCCACAGATACGCAGTATTTT

j_call: TRBJ2-5
v_call: TRBV28
cdr3_length: 9
d_call: NA
clone_size: NA
cdr3_aa: CATGPTQYF
cdr3_nt: TGTGCCACAGGGCCGACCCAGTACTTC

j_call: TRBJ2-2
v_call: TRBV4-3
cdr3_length: 15
d_call: NA
clone_size: NA
cdr3_aa: CASSQSRAGGGELFF
cdr3_nt: TGCGCCAGCAGCCAATCACGGGCAGGAGGCGGGGAGCTGTTTTTT

j_call: TRBJ2-6
v_call: TRBV19
cdr3_length: 14
d_call: NA
clone_size: NA
cdr3_aa: CASSIGSGANVLTF
cdr3_nt: TGTGCCAGTAGTATTGGCTCTGGGGCCAACGTCCTGACTTTC

j_call: TRBJ2-6
v_call: TRBV23-1
cdr3_length: 16
d_call: NA
clone_size: NA
cdr3_aa: CASSQSGVPGANVLTF
cdr3_nt: TGCGCCAGCAGTCAATCTGGGGTTCCTGGGGCCAACGTCCTGACTTTC

j_call: TRBJ2-7
v_call: TRBV4-1
cdr3_length: 15
d_call: NA
clone_size: NA
cdr3_aa: CASSPGRQSSYEQYF
cdr3_nt: TGCGCCAGCAGCCCCGGCAGGCAGAGCTCCTACGAGCAGTACTTC

j_call: TRBJ1-1
v_call: TRBV5-4
cdr3_length: 17
d_call: NA
clone_size: NA
cdr3_aa: CASTSPDVGVRGTEAFF
cdr3_nt: TGTGCCAGCACCTCCCCCGACGTTGGGGTCAGGGGCACTGAAGCTTTCTTT

j_call: TRBJ1-6
v_call: TRBV2
cdr3_length: 15
d_call: TRBD1
clone_size: NA
cdr3_aa: CASSEEQGTRSPLHF
cdr3_nt: TGTGCCAGCAGTGAAGAACAGGGGACTCGGTCACCCCTCCACTTT

j_call: TRBJ2-1
v_call: TRBV13
cdr3_length: 20
d_call: TRBD2
clone_size: NA
cdr3_aa: CASSLNVGLARNISYNEQFF
cdr3_nt: TGTGCCAGCAGCTTAAACGTTGGACTAGCCCGGAATATCTCCTACAATGAGCAGTTCTTC

j_call: TRBJ1-4
v_call: TRBV9
cdr3_length: 15
d_call: NA
clone_size: NA
cdr3_aa: CASSVDGRGREKLFF
cdr3_nt: TGTGCCAGCAGCGTAGATGGAAGGGGCAGGGAAAAACTGTTTTTT

j_call: TRBJ2-2
v_call: TRBV29-1
cdr3_length: 13
d_call: NA
clone_size: NA
cdr3_aa: CSALGANTGELFF
cdr3_nt: TGCAGCGCCCTCGGGGCGAACACCGGGGAGCTGTTTTTT

j_call: TRBJ2-3
v_call: TRBV7-9
cdr3_length: 15
d_call: TRBD2
clone_size: once
cdr3_aa: CASSYGTSYGDTQYF
cdr3_nt: TGTGCCAGCAGCTACGGGACTAGCTATGGAGATACGCAGTATTTT

j_call: TRBJ1-1
v_call: TRBV5-1
cdr3_length: 15
d_call: NA
clone_size: once
cdr3_aa: CASSWGGAKDVEAFF
cdr3_nt: TGCGCCAGCAGCTGGGGCGGGGCTAAGGACGTCGAGGCTTTCTTT

j_call: TRBJ2-2
v_call: TRBV27
cdr3_length: 14
d_call: NA
clone_size: NA
cdr3_aa: CASSYSGRTGELFF
cdr3_nt: TGTGCCAGCAGTTATTCGGGGCGCACCGGGGAGCTGTTTTTT

j_call: TRBJ2-7
v_call: TRBV7-8
cdr3_length: 15
d_call: TRBD2
clone_size: NA
cdr3_aa: CASSNTSGGSYEQYF
cdr3_nt: TGTGCCAGCAGCAACACTAGCGGGGGTTCCTACGAGCAGTACTTC

j_call: TRBJ2-5
v_call: TRBV5-1
cdr3_length: 16
d_call: NA
clone_size: NA
cdr3_aa: CASSLGGSYIQETQYF
cdr3_nt: TGCGCCAGCAGCTTGGGGGGAAGCTACATCCAAGAGACCCAGTACTTC

j_call: TRBJ1-6
v_call: TRBV7-3
cdr3_length: 15
d_call: NA
clone_size: NA
cdr3_aa: CASSLEGDGNSPLHF
cdr3_nt: TGTGCCAGCAGCTTAGAGGGGGACGGGAATTCACCCCTCCACTTT

j_call: TRBJ2-5
v_call: TRBV18
cdr3_length: 14
d_call: NA
clone_size: NA
cdr3_aa: CASSPRRNQETQYF
cdr3_nt: TGTGCCAGCTCACCCCGACGGAACCAAGAGACCCAGTACTTC

j_call: TRBJ1-5
v_call: TRBV6-1
cdr3_length: 15
d_call: NA
clone_size: NA
cdr3_aa: CASSPDRHSNQPQHF
cdr3_nt: TGTGCCAGCAGCCCCGACAGACATAGCAATCAGCCCCAGCATTTT

j_call: TRBJ1-2
v_call: TRBV29-1
cdr3_length: 11
d_call: NA
clone_size: NA
cdr3_aa: CSVEGGYGYTF
cdr3_nt: TGCAGCGTCGAGGGGGGTTATGGCTACACCTTC